This TCR beta chain is from a study of cytomegalovirus exposure and HLA in healthy donors. This CDR3 is built from 14 residues. Trimming stripped 0 bases from V and 5 bases from J, with 10 bases between. CDR1 is MGHRA and CDR2 is YSYEKL in the germline V gene. It was the approximately 110-subject validation cohort, separate from the roughly 700-subject first cohort, to which the donors belonged. Here immunoSEQ multiplex PCR was the method, and the copy in TCRdb shows in-frame clones only, minus some. The sample shows 60,000 to 85,000 clones, around 94% of them seen only once. The specimen sequenced was PBMCs. The source of this sequence is a man aged 18-30 years in good health and CMV-seropositive. V and J are TRBV4-1 and TRBJ2-5; the D gene is possibly TRBD1 (6 bases). CDR3: CASSQDNRGETQYF. CDR3 DNA sequence: TGCGCCAGCAGCCAAGATAATAGGGGGGAGACCCAGTACTTC.